This entry concerns a single TCR beta chain. The CDR3 extends over 16 amino acids. Germline CDR1 reads LGHDT; CDR2 reads YNNKEL (reference sequence). The data were taken from a study of T cells expressing NK-cell markers. TCR beta libraries carry UMIs added by 5'RACE template switching. Following a re-call of the 5' RACE reads, TCRdb has one entry per CDR3 protein and lacks DNA. In all, the sample yields 450,000 to 600,000 distinct CDR3 sequences. The chain links TRBV3-1 to TRBJ2-7; no DNA is available, so the TRBD1 call from TCRdb remains unchecked. The sequence was obtained from a man aged 18 to 35 in good health. The sequenced sample was blood T cells: a sorted CD56 or NKG2C T cell subset, CD4+ or CD8+ T cells, or bulk PBMC T cells (not recorded which). CDR3 sequence: CASSQEGGSPGSEQYF.